These 28 T cell receptor beta chains share one sample of origin, sequenced in a study of beta chain features in type 1 diabetes (dated by TCRdb to between 2018 and 2020). The receptor library was made with the immunoSEQ multiplex PCR assay. The High Capacity cDNA Reverse Transcription Kit was used to reverse transcribe all of the isolated RNA, meaning that expressed TCRB transcripts were what got sequenced. TCRdb stores this immuneACCESS table with in-frame sequences only. Part of the clones is absent; in the studies checked, under half of the shortfall reflects unresolved V genes, and no reason is known for the rest. This sample holds 140,000 to 150,000 clones; under 60% were observed only once. Around 0.45% of the sample belongs to the ten largest clones. Source material: Tregs from blood. Reading the label with the study, this specimen's cell subset or site is: regulatory CD4+ T cells. The receptors were gathered from a man aged 18 to 35 in good health.

There are a few counts of this clone. The chain links TRBV6-5 to TRBJ1-1; D is ambiguous. Per germline, CDR1 MNHEY and CDR2 SVGAGI. The CDR3 runs 16 residues. Trimming stripped 0 bases from V and 3 bases from J, with 14 bases between. This chain's CDR3 is CASSYSNLGSDTEAFF. The CDR3 bases are TGTGCCAGCAGTTACTCGAACCTAGGTTCGGACACTGAAGCTTTCTTT.

This sequence joins TRBV27 and TRBJ1-1; 7 nucleotides align to TRBD1. The CDR3 runs to 15 residues. V was pared by 5 bases and J by 1 base, with 7 bases of the junction left unmatched. Per the germline V gene, CDR1 is MNHEY and CDR2 is SMNVEV (reference sequence). DNA of the CDR3: TGTGCCAGCAGTCCTTCCAGACAGGGGAACACTGAAGCTTTCTTT. It is translated as CASSPSRQGNTEAFF.

There are a few counts of this clone. V usage is TRBV29-1 and J usage is TRBJ2-1; 12 bases match TRBD2. Germline V gene sequence: CDR1 SQVTM, CDR2 ANQGSEA. J lost 5 bases, V lost 4 bases, and 6 bases had no gene match. The CDR3 runs to 15 residues. The CDR3 region has the DNA TGCAGCGTTGGGCTAGCGGGGGGGCGCCACAATGAGCAGTTCTTC. It specifies CSVGLAGGRHNEQFF.

CDR3 nucleotides: TGTGCCAGCAGCTTGGTAGGAGCGGGATACAATGAGCAGTTCTTC. It yields the protein CASSLVGAGYNEQFF. The V and J genes are TRBV5-5 and TRBJ2-1; 7 bases line up with TRBD2. Trimming cost V 0 bases and J 4 bases; bases outside gene matches: 4. The length of the CDR3 is 15 residues. Germline CDR1 SGHKS, CDR2 YYEKEE (reference sequence). Using reference TRBV5-5 and TRBJ2-1 for the parts outside the CDR3, the full variable domain is DAGVTQSPTHLIKTRGQQVTLRCSPISGHKSVSWYQQVLGQGPQFIFQYYEKEERGRGNFPDRFSARQFPNYSSELNVNALLLGDSALYLCASSLVGAGYNEQFFGPGTRLTVL.

This clone was recorded a few times. As DNA, the CDR3 is TGTGCCAGCAGCTGGGACAGGAGAAAGACCCAGTACTTC. Translating it yields CASSWDRRKTQYF. V gene TRBV5-5 combines with J gene TRBJ2-5, with TRBD1 matching over 8 bases. Per the germline V gene, CDR1 is SGHKS and CDR2 is YYEKEE (reference sequence). The length of the CDR3 is 13 residues. With V trimmed by 3 bases and J by 6 bases, 4 bases remained unmatched.

This rearrangement joins TRBV18 to TRBJ2-5; TRBD2 agrees at 9 bases. The trim removed 1 base at V and 3 bases at J, leaving 12 bases unmatched. CDR3 size: 18 residues. The germline gives CDR1 KGHSH, CDR2 LQKENI. CDR3 residues: CASSPRFHGGGAKETQYF. In nucleotides, the CDR3 is TGTGCCAGCTCACCACGGTTCCATGGCGGGGGGGCTAAAGAGACCCAGTACTTC.

On this clone itself: Mismatch with germline at one junction end may stem from a read error. The same CDR3 arises from other DNA sequences in this sample as well. This chain links TRBV4-3 with TRBJ1-6; D might be TRBD1 (5 bases). Germline assignment: CDR1 LGHNA and CDR2 YSLEER. The length of the CDR3 is 14 residues. CDR3 coding DNA: TGCGCCAGCAGCCAAGATTGGGGCAATTCCCCCCTCCACTTT. Translated: CASSQDWGNSPLHF.

J is TRBJ2-3 and V is TRBV4-3; 10 bases fit TRBD2. The CDR3 has 14 amino acids. Germline trimming cut 5 bases from V and 7 bases from J; bases unmatched to any gene: 6. CDR1 is LGHNA and CDR2 is YSLEER in the germline V gene. CDR3 in DNA: TGCGCCAGCAGCGAGCGGGAGGGGTACTATACGCAGTATTTT. Protein sequence: CASSEREGYYTQYF.

This chain connects TRBV6-6 to TRBJ1-6; D not resolved. From germline, CDR1 is MNHNY and CDR2 SVGAGI (reference sequence). The CDR3 length is 11 residues. V lost 6 bases and J 5 bases, leaving 2 bases between the germline ends. CDR3 nucleotides: TGTGCCAGCAGCGATAATTCACCCCTCCACTTT. Residues: CASSDNSPLHF.

This clone was seen once. This chain uses TRBV2 with TRBJ2-1, with 10 bases lining up with TRBD1. The CDR3 sequence is 15 residues long. Germline-derived CDR1 and CDR2 are SNHLY and FYNNEI. The trim removed 6 bases at V and 6 bases at J, leaving 8 bases unmatched. CDR3 in amino acids: CASRSGQGGGNEQFF. DNA of the CDR3: TGTGCCAGCAGAAGCGGACAGGGGGGGGGCAATGAGCAGTTCTTC.

This clone has more than one count but fewer than ten. This chain uses TRBV7-2 with TRBJ2-3, with 7 bases matching TRBD1. The CDR3 is 15 amino acids. The V segment lost 5 bases and the J segment 2 bases; nucleotides outside the gene matches: 7. CDR1 is SGHTA and CDR2 is FQGNSA in the germline V gene. The chain's CDR3 is CASSQTGTDTDTQYF. DNA for the CDR3: TGTGCCAGCAGCCAAACCGGGACAGACACAGATACGCAGTATTTT.

This chain uses TRBV2 with TRBJ1-2, with 8 bases fitting TRBD1. CDR3 length: 13 amino acids. Trimming at V came to 11 bases and at J to 8 bases, leaving 13 bases not matched to a gene. Germline V CDR1 and CDR2: SNHLY, FYNNEI. The CDR3 sequence: CACSPGTGHGYTF. The CDR3, as DNA: TGTGCCTGTTCCCCGGGGACAGGACACGGCTACACCTTC.

J is TRBJ2-5 and V is TRBV7-3, with D possibly TRBD1 on 5 matching bases. There are 13 residues in the CDR3. Trimming removed 1 base from V and 4 bases from J, with 7 bases in between. Germline CDR1 SGHTA, CDR2 FQGTGA. CDR3 sequence: CASSLNRGETQYF. The CDR3 bases are TGTGCCAGCAGCTTAAATAGGGGAGAGACCCAGTACTTC.

The chain couples TRBV7-2 to TRBJ2-3; 9 nucleotides align to TRBD2. CDR1 is SGHTA and CDR2 is FQGNSA in the germline V gene. This CDR3 has 14 residues. Losses at the gene ends were 5 bases for V and 4 bases for J; bases not matched to a gene: 4. CDR3 coding DNA: TGTGCCAGCAGCACTAGCGGGTCGGCAGATACGCAGTATTTT. Translating gives CASSTSGSADTQYF.

The V and J genes are TRBV4-1 and TRBJ2-5; tentatively, D is TRBD2 (6 bases). The V end lost 1 base, the J end lost 2 bases, and 11 bases lay between the germline ends. The CDR3 is 15 residues long. From germline, CDR1 is MGHRA and CDR2 YSYEKL. The CDR3 bases are TGCGCCAGCAGCCAAGCGGGACTCCGGCAAGAGACCCAGTACTTC. Translating it yields CASSQAGLRQETQYF.

This clone has just a few counts. The chain joins TRBV7-9 to TRBJ2-7; 8 bases align to TRBD2. V was clipped by 2 bases and J by 0 bases; unmatched bases: 9. CDR1 SEHNR and CDR2 FQNEAQ come from the germline V gene (reference sequence). This CDR3 has 17 amino acids. The CDR3 sequence is CASSLPASGHSSYEQYF. DNA for the CDR3: TGTGCCAGCAGCTTACCAGCTAGCGGGCACTCCTCCTACGAGCAGTACTTC.

The V call is TRBV6-1, the J call TRBJ1-1, with TRBD1 identical over 7 bases. This CDR3 has 14 residues. The V and J ends lost 8 bases and 0 bases, in that order; junction bases with no gene match: 6. CDR1 and CDR2 (germline): MNHNS, SASEGT. The CDR3 is CASATGALNTEAFF. The CDR3 DNA sequence: TGTGCCAGCGCTACAGGGGCCCTGAACACTGAAGCTTTCTTT.

The chain links TRBV27 to TRBJ1-4, with TRBD1 matching 9 bases. This CDR3 has 15 residues. Germline V CDR1 and CDR2: MNHEY, SMNVEV (reference sequence). J gave up 8 bases and V 5 bases, and 9 bases lay outside the gene matches. CDR3 sequence (DNA): TGTGCCAGCAGTACACGACAGGGGGTGGTAGAAAAACTGTTTTTT. Residues: CASSTRQGVVEKLFF.

The chain employs TRBV4-3 and TRBJ2-5, with TRBD1 matching 7 bases. This CDR3 is built from 15 residues. Germline V gene lookup returns CDR1 LGHNA and CDR2 YSLEER. The V gene end was trimmed by 2 bases and the J gene end by 2 bases; junction bases not matched to a gene: 5. The CDR3 DNA is TGCGCCAGCAGCCAATACAGGGGTCAGCAAGAGACCCAGTACTTC. It encodes CASSQYRGQQETQYF.

This chain's CDR3 is CASSLIGVRDEQYF. CDR3 DNA: TGTGCCAGCAGTTTAATCGGCGTTCGGGACGAGCAGTACTTC. The chain links TRBV27 to TRBJ2-7; D unresolved. Germline V lookup: CDR1 MNHEY, CDR2 SMNVEV (reference sequence). The CDR3 is made up of 14 amino acids. V was clipped by 2 bases and J by 5 bases, with 13 bases between them.

The chain is built from TRBV15 and TRBJ1-1, with D unresolved. The CDR3 is made up of 12 amino acids. The V end was cut by 3 bases, the J end by 6 bases, with 8 bases between. CDR1 is LNHNV, CDR2 YYDKDF, per germline (reference sequence). The CDR3 DNA follows: TGTGCCACCAGCAGTTTTATCTCTGAAGCTTTCTTT. This codes for CATSSFISEAFF.

This clone was found once. At one end, the junction sequence differs from germline, possibly due to a read error. The same CDR3 arises from other DNA sequences in this sample as well. DNA for the CDR3: TGCGCCAGCAGCTCCAGAACAGGGGGGTGGTATGGCTATACCTTC. Encoded protein: CASSSRTGGWYGYTF. The chain couples TRBV4-1 to TRBJ1-2; the match to TRBD1 covers 8 bases. Germline V gives CDR1 MGHRA, CDR2 YSYEKL. This CDR3 has 15 residues.

The sample holds one count of this clone. The chain couples TRBV30 to TRBJ1-2; D remains ambiguous. Between the trimmed V and J ends, which lost 2 bases and 4 bases, there was a span of 8 bases. The CDR3 runs 12 residues. Germline CDR1 is GTSNPN and CDR2 is SVGIG (reference sequence). The chain's CDR3 is CAWSREGYGYTF. CDR3 bases: TGTGCCTGGAGTCGGGAAGGCTATGGCTACACCTTC.

This clone was seen only a few times. The V and J genes are TRBV7-9 and TRBJ2-1, with 9 bases aligning to TRBD2. The V gene's germline CDR1 is SEHNR and CDR2 FQNEAQ (reference sequence). V shed 3 bases and J 16 bases; nucleotides not matched to a gene: 7. The CDR3 contains 12 residues. The CDR3 bases are TGTGCCAGCAGCTTCGATACTAGCGGGCAATTCTTC. Translating gives CASSFDTSGQFF. Based on the CDR3 plus reference TRBV7-9 and TRBJ2-1, the full variable domain is DTGVSQNPRHKITKRGQNVTFRCDPISEHNRLYWYRQTLGQGPEFLTYFQNEAQLEKSRLLSDRFSAERPKGSFSTLEIQRTEQGDSAMYLCASSFDTSGQFFGPGTRLTVL.

This clone was picked up a small number of times. The chain employs TRBV7-3 and TRBJ1-1, with TRBD1 as a possible D gene (6 bases). Germline CDR1 reads SGHTA; CDR2 reads FQGTGA. V was clipped by 1 base and J by 0 bases, with 9 bases between them. The CDR3 totals 15 residues. The CDR3 region has the DNA TGTGCCAGCAGCTTAAGGGCAGGGGTGAACACTGAAGCTTTCTTT. Residues: CASSLRAGVNTEAFF.

The CDR3 sequence is CASSRPGGGKLFF. Written as DNA, the CDR3 is TGTGCCAGCAGCAGACCGGGGGGTGGAAAACTGTTTTTT. V gene TRBV28 combines with J gene TRBJ1-4, with a tentative D call TRBD1 (5 bases). V lost 6 bases and J lost 10, with 15 bases in between. CDR3 size: 13 residues. Germline CDR1 MDHEN, CDR2 SYDVKM.

This clone was observed a single time. The V gene is TRBV5-1, the J gene TRBJ2-2, with 7 positions matching TRBD1. V shed 0 bases, J shed 6 bases, and the junction held 5 bases outside the gene matches. Germline V gene data show CDR1 as SGHRS and CDR2 as YFSETQ. CDR3 length: 15 amino acids. CDR3 sequence (DNA): TGCGCCAGCAGCTTGGCCAGGGGGTCCTCCGGGGAGCTGTTTTTT. Translated, it gives CASSLARGSSGELFF.

The genes are TRBV5-1 and TRBJ2-7; possibly TRBD2 for D (6 bases). Trimming took 2 bases from V and 6 from J, leaving 15 bases between them. The CDR3 length is 14 residues. CDR1 is SGHRS, CDR2 YFSETQ, per germline. The CDR3 here is CASSLGVAAGEQYF. The CDR3 coding sequence is TGCGCCAGCAGCTTAGGTGTAGCGGCAGGCGAGCAGTACTTC.